This T cell receptor (beta chain) stems from a study of blood T cell repertoires in COVID-19. Study context: The samples span acute and convalescent COVID-19 from the United States, Italy and Spain. PBMCs, B-cell-depleted T cells, or T cells were the source of the cDNA or gDNA that made up the material.

This CDR3 comprises 15 residues. Per germline, CDR1 WSHSY and CDR2 SAAADI. V gave up 6 bases and J gave up 2 bases; unmatched junction bases: 4. Per the study methods: Estimated nucleated cell counts came from reference gene primer amplification. Data came from immunoSEQ multiplex PCR; TCRdb stores just in-frame clones and leaves some out. From that table come the V and J calls and clone size; the DNA was used to work out D and trimming. The sample carries roughly 120,000 clones, around 68% recorded once. This clone has just a few counts. The rearrangement joins TRBV10-2 to TRBJ1-4; the match to TRBD1 covers 9 bases. The sequence was obtained from a woman aged 60-75 years with acute or convalescent COVID-19. The sequencing input was peripheral blood. This CDR3 reads CASRGGQGTNEKLFF. In nucleotides, the CDR3 is TGCGCCAGCAGGGGTGGACAGGGGACTAATGAAAAACTGTTTTTT.